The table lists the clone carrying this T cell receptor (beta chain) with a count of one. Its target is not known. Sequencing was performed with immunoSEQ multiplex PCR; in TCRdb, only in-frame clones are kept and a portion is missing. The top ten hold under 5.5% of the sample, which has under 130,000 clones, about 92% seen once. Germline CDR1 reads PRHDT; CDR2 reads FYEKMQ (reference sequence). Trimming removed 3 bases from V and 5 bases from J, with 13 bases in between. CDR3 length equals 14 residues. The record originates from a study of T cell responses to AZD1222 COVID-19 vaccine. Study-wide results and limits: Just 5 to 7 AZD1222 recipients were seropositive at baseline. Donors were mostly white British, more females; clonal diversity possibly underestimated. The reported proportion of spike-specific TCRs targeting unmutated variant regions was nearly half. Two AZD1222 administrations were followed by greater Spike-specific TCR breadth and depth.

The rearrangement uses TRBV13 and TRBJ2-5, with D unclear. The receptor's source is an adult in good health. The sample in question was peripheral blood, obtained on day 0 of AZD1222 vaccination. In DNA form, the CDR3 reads TGTGCCAGCAGCTTCAGGCCGTTCGGGGAGACCCAGTACTTC. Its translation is CASSFRPFGETQYF.